These 9 T cell receptor beta chains share one sample of origin, sequenced in a study of blood T cells in healthy people across ages. For the second PCR, which ran for roughly 7 to 11 cycles, a sample-barcoded 5' primer and a J-beta primer mix were used. TCRdb analysed the 5' RACE reads with MiXCR anew, one entry per CDR3 protein. The sample records just over 1 million distinct CDR3 sequences, around 45% being singletons. What was sequenced was blood. Every receptor here comes from a woman in her sixties or seventies in good health.

V usage is TRBV29-1 and J usage is TRBJ2-3, with 11 bases aligning to TRBD2. V gave up 6 bases and J gave up 2 bases; unmatched junction bases: 7. The CDR3 runs to 15 residues. The germline CDR1 and CDR2 sequences are SQVTM and ANQGSEA. DNA for the CDR3: TGCAGCGTCGATGGGACTAGCGGATTCACAGATACGCAGTATTTT. Encoded protein: CSVDGTSGFTDTQYF.

V gene TRBV14 combines with J gene TRBJ2-3; D call uncertain. In germline, CDR1 is SGHDN, CDR2 FVKESK. The CDR3 covers 16 residues. V lost 0 bases, J lost 2 bases, and 12 bases lay in between. The CDR3, as DNA: TGTGCCAGCAGCCAAGATTTGGGAATTGACACAGATACGCAGTATTTT. Encoded protein: CASSQDLGIDTDTQYF. Looking up the rest from reference TRBV14 and TRBJ2-3 gives the full variable domain: EAGVTQFPSHSVIEKGQTVTLRCDPISGHDNLYWYRRVMGKEIKFLLHFVKESKQDESGMPNNRFLAERTGGTYSTLKVQPAELEDSGVYFCASSQDLGIDTDTQYFGPGTRLTVL.

This clonotype was counted between two and nine times. The chain recombines TRBV7-3 with TRBJ2-5, with D possibly matching TRBD1 (6 bases). The V end lost 4 bases, the J end lost 3 bases, and 15 bases lay between the germline ends. Germline V gene lookup returns CDR1 SGHTA and CDR2 FQGTGA. The length of the CDR3 is 15 residues. The CDR3 loop is CASSSRQVLEETQYF. Written as DNA, the CDR3 is TGTGCCAGCAGCTCACGACAGGTCCTTGAAGAGACCCAGTACTTC.

This clonotype was seen only a few times. The gene calls are TRBV20-1 and TRBJ2-5, with 8 nucleotides matching TRBD2. The J call is uncertain, as TRBJ2-7 better fits the DNA end. Germline CDR1 and CDR2: DFQATT and SNEGSKA (reference sequence). This CDR3 contains 16 residues. DNA of the CDR3: TGCAGTGCTAGGGAACGCGCGGGAGGAAGACGCTACGAGCAGTACTTC. Amino acids: CSARERAGGRRYEQYF.

This clonotype has a handful of counts. The V gene is TRBV27, the J gene TRBJ2-7, with TRBD1 identical over 7 bases. With 6 bases clipped from V and 3 bases from J, the junction kept 11 bases outside the gene matches. The germline gives CDR1 MNHEY, CDR2 SMNVEV (reference sequence). This CDR3 region has 15 residues. CDR3 bases: TGTGCCAGCAGATACCGAGGGGACAGACTCTACGAGCAGTACTTC. Protein: CASRYRGDRLYEQYF.

This clonotype was counted many times. The chain carries TRBV6-1 and TRBJ2-3; 8 nucleotides line up with TRBD2. Germline V gives CDR1 MNHNS, CDR2 SASEGT. The junction had 18 bases not matched to a gene; V was cut back by 6 bases and J by 4 bases. This CDR3 has 18 amino acids. The CDR3 nucleotides read TGTGCCAGCAGCCTAACCCCTCCGGAGCGGGGGTCTGCAGATACGCAGTATTTT. Its translation is CASSLTPPERGSADTQYF.

The chain employs TRBV5-6 and TRBJ2-5, with a possible D match to TRBD2 (5 bases). V lost 4 bases to trimming and J lost 7 bases, with 23 bases between them. This CDR3 spans 16 amino acids. The germline CDR1 and CDR2 sequences are SGHDT and YYEEEE. The CDR3 nucleotides are TGTGCCAGCAGCCAACTCACTAGGCCGGACTTTGGGACCCAGTACTTC. Protein product: CASSQLTRPDFGTQYF.

The chain couples TRBV9 to TRBJ2-4, with 8 bases that match TRBD2. The DNA end is a closer match to TRBJ2-7, so the J assignment may be wrong. CDR3 length: 14 residues. Germline lookup yields CDR1 SGDLS and CDR2 YYNGEE. CDR3 loop: CASSVSGLAGEQYF. CDR3 sequence (DNA): TGTGCCAGCAGCGTAAGCGGACTAGCTGGCGAGCAGTACTTC.

This clonotype was seen only a few times. CDR3 sequence: CASSIRDFYLYEQYF. The CDR3 coding sequence is TGTGCCAGCAGCATCCGGGACTTCTATCTCTACGAGCAGTACTTC. This chain connects TRBV7-2 to TRBJ2-7; D is perhaps TRBD2 (6 bases). V was shortened by 5 bases and J by 3 bases, with 17 bases between the two germline ends. Germline V gene lookup returns CDR1 SGHTA and CDR2 FQGNSA. The CDR3 extends over 15 amino acids.